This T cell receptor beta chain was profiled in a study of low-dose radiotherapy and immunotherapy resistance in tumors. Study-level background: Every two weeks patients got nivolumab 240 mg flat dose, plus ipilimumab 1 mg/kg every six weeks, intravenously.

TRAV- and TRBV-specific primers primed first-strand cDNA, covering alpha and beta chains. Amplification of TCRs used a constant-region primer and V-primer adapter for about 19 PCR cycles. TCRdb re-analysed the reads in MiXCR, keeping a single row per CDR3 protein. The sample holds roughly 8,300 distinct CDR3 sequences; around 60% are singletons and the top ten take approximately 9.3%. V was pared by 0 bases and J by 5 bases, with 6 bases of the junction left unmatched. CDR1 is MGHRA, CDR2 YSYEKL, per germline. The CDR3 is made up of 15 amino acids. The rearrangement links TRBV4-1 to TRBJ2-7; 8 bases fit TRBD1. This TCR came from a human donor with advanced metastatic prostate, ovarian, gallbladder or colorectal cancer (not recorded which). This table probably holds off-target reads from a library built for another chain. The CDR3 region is CASSQDGDRHDEQYF. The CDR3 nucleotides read TGCGCCAGCAGCCAAGATGGGGACAGGCACGACGAGCAGTACTTC.